The source of this TCR beta chain is a study of cytomegalovirus exposure and HLA in healthy donors. Both 60 Vbeta primers and 13 Jbeta primers went into the PCR. Libraries were prepared by immunoSEQ multiplex PCR; TCRdb keeps only in-frame clonotypes and omits some of them. Among 70,000 to 95,000 clones, 75% to 85% were seen once, and the ten largest hold roughly 14%. The CDR3 is 14 residues long. Germline V gene data show CDR1 as MNHEY and CDR2 as SMNVEV (reference sequence). V lost 3 bases, J lost 2 bases, and 11 bases lay in between. The sequencing input was PBMCs. This chain connects TRBV27 to TRBJ2-7, with a tentative D call TRBD2 (6 bases). The clonotype was recovered from a woman between 40 and 50 years old in good health and CMV-seropositive. CDR3 region: CASSLQGGPYEQYF. As DNA, the CDR3 is TGTGCCAGCAGTTTGCAGGGAGGACCCTACGAGCAGTACTTC.